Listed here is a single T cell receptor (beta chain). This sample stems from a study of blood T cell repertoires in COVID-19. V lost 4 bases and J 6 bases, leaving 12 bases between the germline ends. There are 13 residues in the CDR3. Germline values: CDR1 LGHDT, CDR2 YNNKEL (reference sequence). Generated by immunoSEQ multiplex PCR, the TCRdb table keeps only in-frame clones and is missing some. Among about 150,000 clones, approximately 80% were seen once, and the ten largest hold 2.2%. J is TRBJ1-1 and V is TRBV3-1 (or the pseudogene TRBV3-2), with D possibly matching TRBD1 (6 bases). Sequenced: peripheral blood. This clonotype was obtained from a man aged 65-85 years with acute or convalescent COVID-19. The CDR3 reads CASSLRTASEAFF. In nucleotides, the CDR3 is TGTGCCAGCAGCCTTCGGACAGCTTCTGAAGCTTTCTTT.